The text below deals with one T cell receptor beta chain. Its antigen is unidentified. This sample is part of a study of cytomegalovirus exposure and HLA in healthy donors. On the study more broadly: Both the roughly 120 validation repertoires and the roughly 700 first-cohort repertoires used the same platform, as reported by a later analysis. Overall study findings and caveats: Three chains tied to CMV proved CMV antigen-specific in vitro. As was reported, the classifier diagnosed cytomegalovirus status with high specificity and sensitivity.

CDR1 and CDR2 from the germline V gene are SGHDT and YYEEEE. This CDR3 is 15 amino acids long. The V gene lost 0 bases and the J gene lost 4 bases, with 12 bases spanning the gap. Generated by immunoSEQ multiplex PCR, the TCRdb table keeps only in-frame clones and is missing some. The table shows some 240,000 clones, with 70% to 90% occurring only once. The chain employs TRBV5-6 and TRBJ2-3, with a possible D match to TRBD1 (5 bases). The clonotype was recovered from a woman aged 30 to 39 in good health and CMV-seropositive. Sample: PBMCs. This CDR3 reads CASSLAWGSPDTQYF. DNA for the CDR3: TGTGCCAGCAGCTTGGCGTGGGGCTCCCCAGATACGCAGTATTTT.